Sequencing of this T cell receptor beta chain was carried out in a study of shared clonotypes between healthy human individuals. Study-wide results and limits: What limited the represented genetic and exposure-history diversity was the small number of donors.

The CDR3 consists of 16 residues. Trimming shortened V by 0 bases and J by 8 bases, and 18 bases separated the two germline ends. Germline CDR1 is SGHRS and CDR2 is YFSETQ. This clone came up a few times. Antigen: not known. Produced via immunoSEQ multiplex PCR; TCRdb's table is partial and in-frame only. The data show around 340,000 clones, with around four fifths seen just once and 10% held by the top ten. This clonotype was sampled from a man aged 30-40 years in good health. The specimen was memory CD4+ T cells sorted from blood. Subset meaning: CD45RA-negative fraction. The V call is TRBV5-1, the J call TRBJ2-1; D not resolved. As DNA, the CDR3 is TGCGCCAGCAGCTTGGCCGTAGATCCTTCGTGGGATGAGCAGTTCTTC. It encodes CASSLAVDPSWDEQFF. Based on the CDR3 plus reference TRBV5-1 and TRBJ2-1, the full variable domain is KAGVTQTPRYLIKTRGQQVTLSCSPISGHRSVSWYQQTPGQGLQFLFEYFSETQRNKGNFPGRFSGRQFSNSRSEMNVSTLELGDSALYLCASSLAVDPSWDEQFFGPGTRLTVL.